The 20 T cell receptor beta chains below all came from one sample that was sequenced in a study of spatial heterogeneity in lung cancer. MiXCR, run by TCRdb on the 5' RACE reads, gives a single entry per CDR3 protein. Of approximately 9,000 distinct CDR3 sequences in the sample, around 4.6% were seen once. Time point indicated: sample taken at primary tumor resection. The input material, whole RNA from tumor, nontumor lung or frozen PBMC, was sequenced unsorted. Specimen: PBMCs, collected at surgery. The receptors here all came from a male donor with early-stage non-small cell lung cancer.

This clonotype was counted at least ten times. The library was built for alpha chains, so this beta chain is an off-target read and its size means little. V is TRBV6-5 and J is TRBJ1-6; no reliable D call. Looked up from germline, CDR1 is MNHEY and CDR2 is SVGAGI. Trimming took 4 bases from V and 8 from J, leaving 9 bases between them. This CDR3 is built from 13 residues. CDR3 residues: CASSSDGDSPLHF. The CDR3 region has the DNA TGTGCCAGCAGTTCCGACGGAGATTCACCCCTCCACTTT.

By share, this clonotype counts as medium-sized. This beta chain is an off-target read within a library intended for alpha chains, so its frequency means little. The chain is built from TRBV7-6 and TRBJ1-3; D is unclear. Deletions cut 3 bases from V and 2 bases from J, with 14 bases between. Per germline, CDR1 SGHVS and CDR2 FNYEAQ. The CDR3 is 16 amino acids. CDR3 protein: CASSFDQSYPGNTIYF. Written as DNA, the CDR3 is TGTGCCAGCAGCTTCGATCAGAGTTATCCTGGAAACACCATATATTTT. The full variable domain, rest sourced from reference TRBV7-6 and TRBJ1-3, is GAGVSQSPRYKVTKRGQDVALRCDPISGHVSLYWYRQALGQGPEFLTYFNYEAQQDKSGLPNDRFSAERPEGSISTLTIQRTEQRDSAMYRCASSFDQSYPGNTIYFGEGSWLTVV.

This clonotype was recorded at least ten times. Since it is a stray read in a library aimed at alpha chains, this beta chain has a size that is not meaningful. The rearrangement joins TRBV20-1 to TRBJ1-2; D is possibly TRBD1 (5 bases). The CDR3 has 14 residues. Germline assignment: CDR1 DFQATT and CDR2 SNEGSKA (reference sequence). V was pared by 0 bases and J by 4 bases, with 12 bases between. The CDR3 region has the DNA TGCAGTGCTAGAGAGCCTGGGGGAGCCTATGGCTACACCTTC. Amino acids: CSAREPGGAYGYTF.

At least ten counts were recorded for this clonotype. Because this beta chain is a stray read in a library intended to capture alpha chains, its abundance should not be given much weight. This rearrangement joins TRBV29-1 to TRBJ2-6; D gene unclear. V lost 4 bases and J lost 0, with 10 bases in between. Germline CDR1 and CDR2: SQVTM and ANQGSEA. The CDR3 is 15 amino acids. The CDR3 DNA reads TGCAGCGTTGCCGACATACTCTCTGGGGCCAACGTCCTGACTTTC. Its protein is CSVADILSGANVLTF. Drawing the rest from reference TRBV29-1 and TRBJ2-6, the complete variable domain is SAVISQKPSRDICQRGTSLTIQCQVDSQVTMMFWYRQQPGQSLTLIATANQGSEATYESGFVIDKFPISRPNLTFSTLTVSNMSPEDSSIYLCSVADILSGANVLTFGAGSRLTVL.

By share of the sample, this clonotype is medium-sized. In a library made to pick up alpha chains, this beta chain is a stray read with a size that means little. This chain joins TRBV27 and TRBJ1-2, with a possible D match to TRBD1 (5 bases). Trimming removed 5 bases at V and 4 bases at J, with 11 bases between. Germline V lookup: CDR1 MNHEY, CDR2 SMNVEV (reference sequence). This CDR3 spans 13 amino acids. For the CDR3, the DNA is TGTGCCAGCAGTGTCAGGGTCGGCTATGGCTACACCTTC. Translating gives CASSVRVGYGYTF.

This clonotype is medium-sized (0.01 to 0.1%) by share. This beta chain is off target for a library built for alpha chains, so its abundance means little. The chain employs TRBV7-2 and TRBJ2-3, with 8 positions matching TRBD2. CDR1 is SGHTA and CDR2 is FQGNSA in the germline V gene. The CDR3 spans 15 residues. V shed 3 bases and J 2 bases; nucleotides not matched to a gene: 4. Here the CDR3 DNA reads TGTGCCAGCAGCTTGAGCGGGGGAAACACAGATACGCAGTATTTT. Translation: CASSLSGGNTDTQYF.

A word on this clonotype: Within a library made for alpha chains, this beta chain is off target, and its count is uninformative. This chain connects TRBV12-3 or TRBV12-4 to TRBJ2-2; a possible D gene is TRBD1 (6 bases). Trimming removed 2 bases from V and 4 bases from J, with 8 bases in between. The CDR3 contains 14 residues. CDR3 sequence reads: CASSLQGSTGELFF. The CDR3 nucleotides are TGTGCCAGCAGTTTACAGGGGAGCACCGGGGAGCTGTTTTTT.

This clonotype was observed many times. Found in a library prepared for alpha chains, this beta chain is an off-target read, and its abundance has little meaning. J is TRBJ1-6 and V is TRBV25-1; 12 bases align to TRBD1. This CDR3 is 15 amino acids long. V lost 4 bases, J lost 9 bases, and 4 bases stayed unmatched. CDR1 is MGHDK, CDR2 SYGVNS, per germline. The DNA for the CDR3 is TGTGCCAGCAGTGGCCGGGACAGGGGGCGTTCACCCCTCCACTTT. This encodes CASSGRDRGRSPLHF. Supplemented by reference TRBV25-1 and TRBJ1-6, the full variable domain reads EADIYQTPRYLVIGTGKKITLECSQTMGHDKMYWYQQDPGMELHLIHYSYGVNSTEKGDLSSESTVSRIRTEHFPLTLESARPSHTSQYLCASSGRDRGRSPLHFGNGTRLTVT.

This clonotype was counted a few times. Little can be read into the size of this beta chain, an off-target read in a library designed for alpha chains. The CDR3 reads CASSLSERVYNEQFF. CDR3 bases: TGTGCCAGCAGCCTGAGTGAGCGGGTCTACAATGAGCAGTTCTTC. The V call is TRBV12-3 or TRBV12-4, the J call TRBJ2-1; TRBD2 is a possible D gene (6 bases). This CDR3 has 15 amino acids. The V end was cut by 6 bases, the J end by 3 bases, with 15 bases between.

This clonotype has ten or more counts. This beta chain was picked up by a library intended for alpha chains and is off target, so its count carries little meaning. CDR3 sequence (DNA): TGTGCCAGCAGCGAGGGACAGGGGACCATCGAGCAGTACTTC. Translation: CASSEGQGTIEQYF. This chain links TRBV3-1 with TRBJ2-7, with TRBD1 identical over 10 bases. Looked up from germline, CDR1 is LGHDT and CDR2 is YNNKEL (reference sequence). V shed 5 bases, J shed 6 bases, and the junction held 7 bases outside the gene matches. This CDR3 comprises 14 residues.

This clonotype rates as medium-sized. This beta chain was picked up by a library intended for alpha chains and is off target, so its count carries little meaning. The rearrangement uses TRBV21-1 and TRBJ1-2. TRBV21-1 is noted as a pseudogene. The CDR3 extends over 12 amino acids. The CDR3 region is CASSRTTGEVAF. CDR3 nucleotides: TGTGCCAGCAGCAGGACAACGGGGGAGGTAGCCTTC.

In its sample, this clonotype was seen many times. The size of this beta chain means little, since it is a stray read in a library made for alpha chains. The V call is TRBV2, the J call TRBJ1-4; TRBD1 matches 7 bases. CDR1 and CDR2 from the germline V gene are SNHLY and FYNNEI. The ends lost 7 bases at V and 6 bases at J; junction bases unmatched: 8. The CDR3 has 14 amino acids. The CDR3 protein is CASKTGTAYEKLFF. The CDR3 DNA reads TGTGCCAGCAAAACAGGGACAGCTTATGAAAAACTGTTTTTT.

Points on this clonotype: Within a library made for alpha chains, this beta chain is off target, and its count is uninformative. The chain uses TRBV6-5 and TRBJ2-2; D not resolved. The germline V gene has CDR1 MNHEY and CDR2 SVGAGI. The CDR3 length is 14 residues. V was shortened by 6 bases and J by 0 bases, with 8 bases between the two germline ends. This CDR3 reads CASRVRANTGELFF. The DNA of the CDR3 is TGTGCCAGCAGGGTCCGGGCGAACACCGGGGAGCTGTTTTTT.

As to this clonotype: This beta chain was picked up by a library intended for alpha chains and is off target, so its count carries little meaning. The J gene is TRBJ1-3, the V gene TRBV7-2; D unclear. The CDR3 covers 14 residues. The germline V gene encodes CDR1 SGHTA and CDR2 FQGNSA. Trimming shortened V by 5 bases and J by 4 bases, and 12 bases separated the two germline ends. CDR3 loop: CASSTGTDGNTIYF. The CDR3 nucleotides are TGTGCCAGCAGCACCGGTACAGACGGAAACACCATATATTTT.

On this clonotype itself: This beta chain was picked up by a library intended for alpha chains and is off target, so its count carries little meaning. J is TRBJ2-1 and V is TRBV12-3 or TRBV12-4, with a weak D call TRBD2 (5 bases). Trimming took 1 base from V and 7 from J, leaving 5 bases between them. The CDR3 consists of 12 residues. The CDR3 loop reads CASSLERNEQFF. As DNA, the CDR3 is TGTGCCAGCAGTTTAGAGCGGAATGAGCAGTTCTTC.

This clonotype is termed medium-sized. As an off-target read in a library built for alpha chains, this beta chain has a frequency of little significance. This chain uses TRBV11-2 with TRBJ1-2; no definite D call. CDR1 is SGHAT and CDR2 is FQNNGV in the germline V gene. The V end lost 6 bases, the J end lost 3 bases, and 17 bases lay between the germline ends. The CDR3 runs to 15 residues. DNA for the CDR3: TGTGCCAGCAGTCGAATCGGACCGAGCTACTATGGCTACACCTTC. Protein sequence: CASSRIGPSYYGYTF.

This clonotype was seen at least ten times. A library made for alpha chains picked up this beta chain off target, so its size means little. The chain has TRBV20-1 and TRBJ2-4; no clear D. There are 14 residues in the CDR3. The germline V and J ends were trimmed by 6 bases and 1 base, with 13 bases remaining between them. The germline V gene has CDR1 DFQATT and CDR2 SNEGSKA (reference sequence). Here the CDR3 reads CSAAEMSAKNIQYF. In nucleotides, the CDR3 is TGCAGTGCGGCCGAGATGTCGGCCAAAAACATTCAGTACTTC.

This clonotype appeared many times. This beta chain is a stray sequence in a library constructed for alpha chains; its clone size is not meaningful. In DNA, the CDR3 is TGTGCCAGCAGCTTTGGGACAGGGGGCCGTGGAGCTTTCTTT. Protein: CASSFGTGGRGAFF. The V and J genes are TRBV5-6 and TRBJ1-1; 12 bases match TRBD1. Germline values: CDR1 SGHDT, CDR2 YYEEEE. This CDR3 is 14 amino acids long. Trimming cost V 2 bases and J 10 bases; bases outside gene matches: 6.

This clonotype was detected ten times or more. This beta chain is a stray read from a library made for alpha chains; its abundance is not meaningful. DNA for the CDR3: TGCGCCAGCAGCTTGGGGTCAGGAAACACCATATATTTT. Translated: CASSLGSGNTIYF. V and J are TRBV5-1 and TRBJ1-3; D remains ambiguous. CDR1 and CDR2 from the germline V gene are SGHRS and YFSETQ. The CDR3 is 13 amino acids. The ends were cut back, 0 bases at V and 4 bases at J, with 5 bases in the middle.

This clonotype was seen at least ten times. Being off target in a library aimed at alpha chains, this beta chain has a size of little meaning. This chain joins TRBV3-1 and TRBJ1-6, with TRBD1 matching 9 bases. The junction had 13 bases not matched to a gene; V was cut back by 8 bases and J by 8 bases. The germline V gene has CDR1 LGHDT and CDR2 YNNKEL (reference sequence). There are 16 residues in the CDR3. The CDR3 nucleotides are TGTGCCAGCGGGACTCCGGGACAGGGAGTTCATTCACCCCTCCACTTT. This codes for CASGTPGQGVHSPLHF.